Detailed here is one T cell receptor beta chain. The V gene lost 0 bases and the J gene lost 11 bases, with 19 bases spanning the gap. The CDR3 covers 14 residues. Germline values: CDR1 SQVTM, CDR2 ANQGSEA. This sample was included in a study of blood T cells in healthy people across ages. Then a second PCR, running roughly 7 to 11 cycles, was carried out with a sample-barcoded 5' primer and a J-beta primer mix. A single record per CDR3 protein comes from TCRdb applying MiXCR to the 5' RACE reads. The sample lists about 680,000 distinct CDR3 sequences, approximately 49% occurring once. The receptor comes from a woman in her sixties or seventies in good health. The sequenced sample was blood. V and J are TRBV29-1 and TRBJ2-5; tentatively, D is TRBD1 (6 bases). The CDR3 nucleotides read TGCAGCGTTGAAGATCGAGACAGGTCTTGGGAGCAGTACTTC. Encoded protein: CSVEDRDRSWEQYF.